This T cell receptor beta chain was sequenced in a study of cytotoxic CD8 clonotypes in ibrutinib-treated CLL. Study findings and constraints: With treatment, public clonotypes, which were uncommon, either contracted or remained stable.

V lost 5 bases and J lost 9, with 7 bases in between. Germline-derived CDR1 and CDR2 are MGHDK and SYGVNS. This CDR3 is built from 11 residues. Regarding this clone: Its antigen is still unknown.

A 1 in 200,000 to 1 in 1 million T cell depth was the sequencing target. Assay: immunoSEQ multiplex PCR; the TCRdb copy retains only in-frame clones and omits some. In the table there are about 150,000 clones, roughly 76% of which are singletons. Genomic DNA (around 2 micrograms) was obtained from cryopreserved PBMCs for construction of TCR beta libraries. Sequenced here: PBMCs, sampled after 24 months of ibrutinib treatment. This TCR derives from a human donor with chronic lymphocytic leukemia. The rearrangement joins TRBV25-1 to TRBJ2-2; D gene uncertain. The CDR3 loop is CASSLGWELFF. CDR3 nucleotides: TGTGCCAGCAGTTTGGGGTGGGAGCTGTTTTTT.